This T cell receptor beta chain was documented in a study of blood T cell repertoires in COVID-19. Looking at the study overall: Sources were T cells, B-cell-depleted T cells, or PBMCs; the material itself was cDNA or gDNA.

This CDR3 spans 13 amino acids. V was shortened by 7 bases and J by 5 bases, with 15 bases between the two germline ends. Germline CDR1 is SGHTA and CDR2 is FQGNSA. Using immunoSEQ multiplex PCR, the repertoire was profiled, and TCRdb retains in-frame clones only, with some absent. This sample has over 300,000 clones, with about 89% found just once. Recovered status applied to Cohort 3 donors who had two consecutive negative PCRs. It also applied to those with clearance or with symptom resolution. V and J are TRBV7-2 and TRBJ2-7; TRBD2 might be the D (6 bases). The TCR was taken from a woman between 35 and 50 years old who had recovered from COVID-19. Sequencing was performed on PBMCs or T cells enriched from blood (not recorded which). In nucleotides, the CDR3 is TGTGCCAGCACCTGGCCTGGGAGGAACGAGCAGTACTTC. Translated: CASTWPGRNEQYF.